The 22 T cell receptor beta chains reported below all come from one sample, sequenced in a study of naive and memory T cell subsets. An equimolar mix of two oligonucleotides served as the beta constant-region primer for TRBC1 and TRBC2. Each CDR3 protein is one row after TCRdb ran MiXCR on the UMI-ligation and nested PCR reads. The sample has 140,000 to 150,000 distinct CDR3 sequences, approximately 17% seen once. Sequenced: naive CD4+ T cells from blood. The receptors originated from a human donor in good health.

The chain combines TRBV29-1 with TRBJ2-5; D is perhaps TRBD2 (6 bases). V was cut by 7 bases and J by 3 bases, with 6 bases left in between. CDR3 size: 10 residues. Germline-derived CDR1 and CDR2 are SQVTM and ANQGSEA. The CDR3 coding sequence is TGCAGCGCGGGGGAAGAGACCCAGTACTTC. Its protein product is CSAGEETQYF. Filled out from reference TRBV29-1 and TRBJ2-5, the complete variable domain reads SAVISQKPSRDICQRGTSLTIQCQVDSQVTMMFWYRQQPGQSLTLIATANQGSEATYESGFVIDKFPISRPNLTFSTLTVSNMSPEDSSIYLCSAGEETQYFGPGTRLLVL.

This clonotype was picked up a small number of times. The chain combines TRBV19 with TRBJ2-1, with 16 bases fitting TRBD2. The CDR3 is 19 residues long. Germline V lookup: CDR1 LNHDA, CDR2 SQIVND (reference sequence). With V trimmed by 5 bases and J by 2 bases, 9 bases remained unmatched. CDR3 sequence reads: CASSSSGTSGGGAYNEQFF. The CDR3, as DNA: TGTGCCAGTAGTTCCTCCGGGACTAGCGGGGGGGGGGCCTACAATGAGCAGTTCTTC.

This sequence joins TRBV5-1 and TRBJ1-5, with a possible D match to TRBD1 (6 bases). V lost 0 bases, J lost 4 bases, and 14 bases lay in between. The CDR3 has 16 residues. CDR1 and CDR2 (germline): SGHRS, YFSETQ. The CDR3 nucleotides are TGCGCCAGCAGCTTGGATGCGAGGGGGGGAAATCAGCCCCAGCATTTT. This gives the protein CASSLDARGGNQPQHF.

This clonotype came up once. The chain joins TRBV6-5 to TRBJ1-2; D call uncertain. Per the germline V gene, CDR1 is MNHEY and CDR2 is SVGAGI. CDR3 size: 13 residues. Trimming shortened V by 5 bases and J by 3 bases, and 10 bases separated the two germline ends. The CDR3 region has the DNA TGTGCCAGCAGTCGGACCGTACACTATGGCTACACCTTC. It translates to CASSRTVHYGYTF.

The chain links TRBV6-4 to TRBJ2-3; TRBD2 matches at 7 bases. V gave up 7 bases and J gave up 0 bases; unmatched junction bases: 7. CDR1 and CDR2 from the germline V gene are MRHNA and SNTAGT. The CDR3 covers 15 residues. Here the CDR3 DNA reads TGTGCCAGCACTATACTAGCGAGGAGCACAGATACGCAGTATTTT. This sequence encodes CASTILARSTDTQYF.

The CDR3 is CSVRSGQETQYF. CDR3 coding DNA: TGCAGCGTTAGATCCGGACAAGAGACCCAGTACTTC. This chain links TRBV29-1 with TRBJ2-5; D is undetermined. Trimming pared 5 bases from V and 2 bases from J, leaving 9 bases between. Per the germline V gene, CDR1 is SQVTM and CDR2 is ANQGSEA. The length of the CDR3 is 12 residues.

The genes are TRBV19 and TRBJ2-5; 7 bases align to TRBD2. The V and J ends lost 1 base and 4 bases, in that order; junction bases with no gene match: 15. The CDR3 length is 18 residues. CDR1 is LNHDA and CDR2 is SQIVND in the germline V gene (reference sequence). CDR3 sequence (DNA): TGTGCCAGTAGTATAGCGACCGGACTTTGGGGGGGTCGAGAGACCCAGTACTTC. Protein: CASSIATGLWGGRETQYF.

V and J are TRBV29-1 and TRBJ2-5; D unclear. Germline V gives CDR1 SQVTM, CDR2 ANQGSEA. V lost 0 bases, J lost 7 bases, and 0 bases lay in between. This CDR3 is 9 amino acids long. CDR3 region: CSVEETQYF. CDR3 DNA: TGCAGCGTTGAAGAGACCCAGTACTTC. The complete variable domain, with remaining parts taken from reference TRBV29-1 and TRBJ2-5, reads SAVISQKPSRDICQRGTSLTIQCQVDSQVTMMFWYRQQPGQSLTLIATANQGSEATYESGFVIDKFPISRPNLTFSTLTVSNMSPEDSSIYLCSVEETQYFGPGTRLLVL.

The J gene is TRBJ2-2, the V gene TRBV5-4; D remains ambiguous. V was shortened by 0 bases and J by 1 base, with 10 bases between the two germline ends. Germline CDR1 reads SGHNT; CDR2 reads YYREEE (reference sequence). The CDR3 is 16 residues long. In nucleotides, the CDR3 is TGTGCCAGCAGCTTGGATGCAATTTGGAACACCGGGGAGCTGTTTTTT. Its translation: CASSLDAIWNTGELFF. The full variable domain, in which reference TRBV5-4 and TRBJ2-2 provide the parts outside the CDR3, is ETGVTQSPTHLIKTRGQQVTLRCSSQSGHNTVSWYQQALGQGPQFIFQYYREEENGRGNFPPRFSGLQFPNYSSELNVNALELDDSALYLCASSLDAIWNTGELFFGEGSRLTVL.

This clonotype was picked up a small number of times. The rearrangement uses TRBV5-1 and TRBJ2-1; D possibly uses TRBD1 or TRBD2 (6 bases each). The CDR3 runs to 14 residues. With 4 bases removed from V and 3 bases from J, the gap between germline ends came to 11 bases. CDR1 and CDR2 from the germline V gene are SGHRS and YFSETQ. This CDR3 is CASSPGDNYNEQFF. For the CDR3, the DNA is TGCGCCAGCAGCCCGGGGGACAACTACAATGAGCAGTTCTTC.

This clonotype has a handful of counts. The rearrangement links TRBV20-1 to TRBJ2-7, with D possibly being TRBD2 (5 bases). The CDR3 has 15 residues. Germline CDR1 and CDR2: DFQATT and SNEGSKA (reference sequence). Between the trimmed V and J ends, which lost 2 bases and 2 bases, there was a span of 16 bases. The CDR3 here is CSARPIGGGPYEQYF. The CDR3, as DNA: TGCAGTGCTAGACCCATTGGTGGAGGACCCTACGAGCAGTACTTC.

Here the CDR3 reads CASRPGLAENTGELFF. In DNA form, the CDR3 reads TGTGCCAGCAGGCCGGGACTAGCGGAGAACACCGGGGAGCTGTTTTTT. This rearrangement joins TRBV12-3 or TRBV12-4 to TRBJ2-2; 11 bases are a match to TRBD2. Trimming removed 6 bases from V and 1 base from J; junction bases left unmatched: 4. This CDR3 is built from 16 residues.

J is TRBJ1-3 and V is TRBV7-2, with 9 nucleotides matching TRBD1. V dropped 0 bases and J dropped 10; count of bases not matched to a gene: 1. In germline, CDR1 is SGHTA, CDR2 FQGNSA. The CDR3 totals 13 residues. The CDR3 reads CASSLAGQGTIYF. The CDR3 coding sequence is TGTGCCAGCAGCTTAGCGGGACAGGGAACCATATATTTT.

V and J are TRBV5-4 and TRBJ1-3, with D tentatively TRBD1 (5 bases). The CDR3 has 18 amino acids. The V end was cut by 4 bases, the J end by 0 bases, with 20 bases between. Germline CDR1 SGHNT, CDR2 YYREEE (reference sequence). CDR3 sequence reads: CASSRAGTGRFSGNTIYF. CDR3 nucleotides: TGTGCCAGCAGCCGGGCCGGGACGGGACGGTTCTCTGGAAACACCATATATTTT. Supplemented by reference TRBV5-4 and TRBJ1-3, the full variable domain reads ETGVTQSPTHLIKTRGQQVTLRCSSQSGHNTVSWYQQALGQGPQFIFQYYREEENGRGNFPPRFSGLQFPNYSSELNVNALELDDSALYLCASSRAGTGRFSGNTIYFGEGSWLTVV.

On this clonotype: Sequence at one end of the junction differs from germline and may be a read error. This sequence joins TRBV24-1 and TRBJ1-2; no clear D gene. Looked up from germline, CDR1 is KGHDR and CDR2 is SFDVKD. This CDR3 spans 12 amino acids. CDR3 DNA: TGTGCCACCAGTGACCCAGGTGATGGCTACACCTTT. Translating it yields CATSDPGDGYTF.

The CDR3 sequence: CASSSNLLQQYF. The DNA of the CDR3 is TGTGCCAGCAGCTCAAACCTGCTGCAGCAGTACTTC. The chain links TRBV7-2 to TRBJ2-7; D is uncertain. Germline V lookup: CDR1 SGHTA, CDR2 FQGNSA. The length of the CDR3 is 12 residues. With 4 bases removed from V and 8 bases from J, the gap between germline ends came to 12 bases.

The chain has TRBV7-2 and TRBJ2-7; no firm D call. Germline CDR1 is SGHTA and CDR2 is FQGNSA. The V end lost 0 bases, the J end lost 0 bases, and 12 bases lay between the germline ends. The CDR3 covers 16 residues. CDR3 amino acids: CASSLAGLRDSYEQYF. The DNA for the CDR3 is TGTGCCAGCAGCTTAGCGGGTCTTAGGGACTCCTACGAGCAGTACTTC.

The rearrangement joins TRBV20-1 to TRBJ2-1; D possibly corresponds to TRBD2 (5 bases). V dropped 3 bases and J dropped 2 bases, with 17 bases sitting between them. The CDR3 covers 16 residues. Germline V lookup: CDR1 DFQATT, CDR2 SNEGSKA (reference sequence). For the CDR3, the DNA is TGCAGTGCTAGCCCAACAAAGCGGTCTACCTACAATGAGCAGTTCTTC. Protein product: CSASPTKRSTYNEQFF.

The chain joins TRBV7-2 to TRBJ2-5; D is ambiguous. This CDR3 comprises 11 residues. Germline V lookup: CDR1 SGHTA, CDR2 FQGNSA. The V gene lost 2 bases and the J gene lost 10 bases, with 8 bases spanning the gap. In DNA, the CDR3 is TGTGCCAGCAGCTTACAGTTAAACCAGTACTTC. Protein product: CASSLQLNQYF.

The chain carries TRBV7-2 and TRBJ2-7; D gene unclear. V lost 4 bases and J lost 3, with 13 bases in between. There are 14 residues in the CDR3. CDR1 SGHTA and CDR2 FQGNSA come from the germline V gene. CDR3 DNA: TGTGCCAGCAGCTCAAGACATAATAACTACGAGCAGTACTTC. This codes for CASSSRHNNYEQYF. Full variable domain (rest looked up from reference TRBV7-2 and TRBJ2-7): GAGVSQSPSNKVTEKGKDVELRCDPISGHTALYWYRQSLGQGLEFLIYFQGNSAPDKSGLPSDRFSAERTGGSVSTLTIQRTQQEDSAVYLCASSSRHNNYEQYFGPGTRLTVT.

The chain combines TRBV18 with TRBJ1-1; no definite D call. Germline CDR1 KGHSH, CDR2 LQKENI. This CDR3 spans 12 amino acids. V was shortened by 1 base and J by 13 bases, with 13 bases between the two germline ends. CDR3 bases: TGTGCCAGCTCACCACGGGATAGGGAGATTTTCTTT. Translation gives CASSPRDREIFF.

The chain carries TRBV5-1 and TRBJ2-3; D possibly matches TRBD1 or TRBD2 (5 bases each). The CDR3 spans 14 residues. V lost 3 bases and J 6 bases, leaving 14 bases between the germline ends. The V gene's germline CDR1 is SGHRS and CDR2 YFSETQ. In nucleotides, the CDR3 is TGCGCCAGCAGCTCGGGACCTGCTTCCGATACGCAGTATTTT. It yields the protein CASSSGPASDTQYF. The entire variable domain, with the rest obtained from reference TRBV5-1 and TRBJ2-3, is as follows: KAGVTQTPRYLIKTRGQQVTLSCSPISGHRSVSWYQQTPGQGLQFLFEYFSETQRNKGNFPGRFSGRQFSNSRSEMNVSTLELGDSALYLCASSSGPASDTQYFGPGTRLTVL.